Below are 12 T cell receptor beta chains sequenced from a single sample in a study of blood T cell repertoires in COVID-19. This table comes from immunoSEQ multiplex PCR, and its TCRdb copy is limited to in-frame clones, with some not included. The sample lists roughly 210,000 clones; around 87% were seen once. The source material was PBMCs or T cells enriched from blood (not recorded which). The origin of the receptors is a man aged 25 to 40 in a cohort exposed to, infected with or recovered from COVID-19 (not recorded which).

The chain recombines TRBV28 with TRBJ1-5; D might be TRBD1 (5 bases). This CDR3 comprises 16 residues. Between the trimmed V and J ends, which lost 5 bases and 7 bases, there was a span of 21 bases. Germline CDR1 is MDHEN and CDR2 is SYDVKM. The DNA of the CDR3 is TGTGCCAGCAGTCCGCGGGGGACGTCAAGGGGCCAGCCCCAGCATTTT. Its protein is CASSPRGTSRGQPQHF. Looking up the rest from reference TRBV28 and TRBJ1-5 gives the full variable domain: DVKVTQSSRYLVKRTGEKVFLECVQDMDHENMFWYRQDPGLGLRLIYFSYDVKMKEKGDIPEGYSVSREKKERFSLILESASTNQTSMYLCASSPRGTSRGQPQHFGDGTRLSIL.

The J gene is TRBJ2-3, the V gene TRBV11-2; TRBD2 matches at 14 bases. Trimming cost V 5 bases and J 3 bases; bases outside gene matches: 4. The CDR3 totals 16 residues. The germline gives CDR1 SGHAT, CDR2 FQNNGV. The CDR3 sequence: CASSLGTSGRTDTQYF. The CDR3 nucleotides are TGTGCCAGCAGCCTCGGGACTAGCGGGAGAACAGATACGCAGTATTTT. The whole variable domain, filled in from reference TRBV11-2 and TRBJ2-3, reads EAGVAQSPRYKIIEKRQSVAFWCNPISGHATLYWYQQILGQGPKLLIQFQNNGVVDDSQLPKDRFSAERLKGVDSTLKIQPAKLEDSAVYLCASSLGTSGRTDTQYFGPGTRLTVL.

This chain links TRBV28 with TRBJ2-7; D ambiguous. CDR3 length equals 11 residues. The germline V gene encodes CDR1 MDHEN and CDR2 SYDVKM. V lost 3 bases and J lost 4, with 4 bases in between. This CDR3 is CASSLTYEQYF. The CDR3, as DNA: TGTGCCAGCAGTTTGACTTACGAGCAGTACTTC.

The rearrangement links TRBV15 to TRBJ2-4; D is undetermined. The CDR3 is 13 amino acids. CDR1 and CDR2 (germline): LNHNV, YYDKDF (reference sequence). V lost 9 bases and J 6 bases, leaving 15 bases between the germline ends. In nucleotides, the CDR3 is TGTGCCACGAGGCGGATGGGTGGAAACATTCAGTACTTC. It translates to CATRRMGGNIQYF.

The V and J genes are TRBV10-2 and TRBJ1-6; perhaps TRBD1 as D (6 bases). V was shortened by 6 bases and J by 7 bases, with 13 bases between the two germline ends. This CDR3 is 14 amino acids long. From germline, CDR1 is WSHSY and CDR2 SAAADI. This CDR3 reads CASSPGTNNSPLHF. In DNA, the CDR3 is TGCGCCAGCAGCCCGGGGACAAACAATTCACCCCTCCACTTT.

V and J are TRBV6-2 or TRBV6-3 and TRBJ2-1; TRBD1 is a possible D gene (6 bases). Per the germline V gene, CDR1 is MNHEY and CDR2 is SVGEGT. The CDR3 loop spans 16 amino acids. Trimming cost V 0 bases and J 1 base, with 10 bases left between them. Written as DNA, the CDR3 is TGTGCCAGCAGTTACTCTTCCCAGGGGTCCTACAATGAGCAGTTCTTC. Protein sequence: CASSYSSQGSYNEQFF.

This clone appeared many times. The V call is TRBV28, the J call TRBJ1-1, with 7 bases identical to TRBD1. This CDR3 is built from 13 residues. J gave up 8 bases and V 5 bases, and 8 bases lay outside the gene matches. CDR1 is MDHEN, CDR2 SYDVKM, per germline. CDR3 amino acids: CASSEGARLEAFF. CDR3 nucleotide sequence: TGTGCCAGCAGTGAGGGGGCGCGACTAGAAGCTTTCTTT. Complete variable domain (other parts from reference TRBV28 and TRBJ1-1): DVKVTQSSRYLVKRTGEKVFLECVQDMDHENMFWYRQDPGLGLRLIYFSYDVKMKEKGDIPEGYSVSREKKERFSLILESASTNQTSMYLCASSEGARLEAFFGQGTRLTVV.

The chain recombines TRBV7-9 with TRBJ2-7, with TRBD2 as a possible D gene (6 bases). Trimming left V 0 bases short and J 3 bases short, with 12 bases between. The germline CDR1 and CDR2 sequences are SEHNR and FQNEAQ (reference sequence). This CDR3 comprises 15 residues. The CDR3 here is CASSLAGGRNYEQYF. Here the CDR3 DNA reads TGTGCCAGCAGCTTAGCCGGGGGACGGAACTACGAGCAGTACTTC. Drawing the rest from reference TRBV7-9 and TRBJ2-7, the complete variable domain is DTGVSQNPRHKITKRGQNVTFRCDPISEHNRLYWYRQTLGQGPEFLTYFQNEAQLEKSRLLSDRFSAERPKGSFSTLEIQRTEQGDSAMYLCASSLAGGRNYEQYFGPGTRLTVT.

The J gene is TRBJ2-1, the V gene TRBV5-1; TRBD2 aligns across 12 bases. The germline gives CDR1 SGHRS, CDR2 YFSETQ. The CDR3 spans 19 residues. The V gene end was trimmed by 2 bases and the J gene end by 1 base; junction bases not matched to a gene: 10. This chain's CDR3 is CASSLHPSGRDRSYNEQFF. CDR3 coding DNA: TGCGCCAGCAGCTTACATCCTAGCGGGAGGGATAGATCCTACAATGAGCAGTTCTTC.

In DNA, the CDR3 is TGTGCCAGCATGGTAGCAAACTCCTACGAGCAGTACTTC. The encoded protein is CASMVANSYEQYF. V is TRBV6-5 and J is TRBJ2-7; D unclear. The CDR3 spans 13 residues. Germline CDR1 is MNHEY and CDR2 is SVGAGI. Trimming shortened V by 7 bases and J by 0 bases, and 10 bases separated the two germline ends.

This sequence joins TRBV27 and TRBJ1-3, with D unresolved. The V gene lost 2 bases and the J gene lost 0 bases, with 14 bases spanning the gap. The CDR3 contains 17 residues. The germline V gene has CDR1 MNHEY and CDR2 SMNVEV (reference sequence). The CDR3 loop is CASSLVDSEASGNTIYF. CDR3 DNA: TGTGCCAGCAGTTTAGTGGATTCCGAGGCCTCTGGAAACACCATATATTTT.

This clone was observed once. CDR3 DNA sequence: TGTGCCAGCTCACCACTCCGGGACTGGTACAATGAGCAGTTCTTC. It encodes CASSPLRDWYNEQFF. This chain uses TRBV18 with TRBJ2-1, with D tentatively TRBD2 (6 bases). The length of the CDR3 is 15 residues. Deletions cut 1 base from V and 4 bases from J, with 11 bases between. Per germline, CDR1 KGHSH and CDR2 LQKENI.